These 21 T cell receptor beta chains originate from one sample sequenced in a study of cytomegalovirus exposure and HLA in healthy donors. Primers included in the PCR were 60 Vbeta and 13 Jbeta primers. This table comes from immunoSEQ multiplex PCR, and its TCRdb copy is limited to in-frame clones, with some not included. The data hold about 130,000 clones, with roughly 75% observed a single time. Sequenced sample: PBMCs. The receptors were gathered from a man aged 25 to 40 in good health and CMV-seronegative.

The J gene is TRBJ2-7, the V gene TRBV28, with a weak D call TRBD1 (6 bases). Trimming removed 4 bases from V and 7 bases from J, with 20 bases in between. The CDR3 loop spans 15 amino acids. Germline values: CDR1 MDHEN, CDR2 SYDVKM. The CDR3 nucleotides read TGTGCCAGCAGTTCACCCGACAGGAAATCGGGAGAGCAGTACTTC. It yields the protein CASSSPDRKSGEQYF.

Only one count was recorded for this clone. The chain links TRBV19 to TRBJ1-2, with 7 bases that match TRBD1. Per the germline V gene, CDR1 is LNHDA and CDR2 is SQIVND (reference sequence). The junction had 7 bases not matched to a gene; V was cut back by 8 bases and J by 4 bases. This CDR3 is 13 amino acids long. CDR3 coding DNA: TGTGCCAGTCATCCGGGACAGAGCTATGGCTACACCTTC. It codes for CASHPGQSYGYTF.

This clone occurred once. CDR3 nucleotides: TGTGCCAGCAGCTTAGGCAGGGGTTTACTGTTCTTC. It specifies CASSLGRGLLFF. The genes are TRBV11-2 and TRBJ2-1; D may be TRBD1 (6 bases). CDR1 is SGHAT, CDR2 FQNNGV, per germline. V was cut by 1 base and J by 15 bases, with 13 bases left in between. CDR3 length equals 12 residues. Combining the CDR3 with reference TRBV11-2 and TRBJ2-1 gives the whole variable domain EAGVAQSPRYKIIEKRQSVAFWCNPISGHATLYWYQQILGQGPKLLIQFQNNGVVDDSQLPKDRFSAERLKGVDSTLKIQPAKLEDSAVYLCASSLGRGLLFFGPGTRLTVL.

The gene calls are TRBV9 and TRBJ2-3; D unresolved. CDR3 length equals 14 residues. Trimming stripped 0 bases from V and 5 bases from J, with 10 bases between. CDR1 and CDR2 from the germline V gene are SGDLS and YYNGEE. Here the CDR3 DNA reads TGTGCCAGCAGCGTAGGAGTGCGTGGAGATACGCAGTATTTT. Translating it yields CASSVGVRGDTQYF.

The chain is built from TRBV29-1 and TRBJ2-2; 8 bases match TRBD2. Germline V gene data show CDR1 as SQVTM and CDR2 as ANQGSEA. The CDR3 contains 12 residues. V lost 7 bases to trimming and J lost 7 bases; unmatched junction nucleotides: 5. CDR3 sequence reads: CSAGTSYGELFF. The CDR3 DNA follows: TGCAGCGCCGGGACTAGTTACGGGGAGCTGTTTTTT.

This clone appeared a single time. The CDR3, as DNA: TGCAGCGTTGAAGGGTTCCTTAGCTTCGGACAGTACACAGATACGCAGTATTTT. This translates into CSVEGFLSFGQYTDTQYF. The gene calls are TRBV29-1 and TRBJ2-3; D perhaps matches TRBD1 (6 bases). CDR1 and CDR2 (germline): SQVTM, ANQGSEA. V lost 1 base to trimming and J lost 2 bases, with 22 bases between them. The CDR3 extends over 18 amino acids.

This clone showed up just a few times. The CDR3 sequence: CASSPTGGRTGELFF. CDR3 in DNA: TGCGCCAGCAGCCCGACAGGGGGACGTACCGGGGAGCTGTTTTTT. The chain joins TRBV5-1 to TRBJ2-2, with 9 bases identical to TRBD1. V trimming: 4 bases; J trimming: 5 bases; junction bases outside the gene matches: 6. This CDR3 is 15 amino acids long. CDR1 is SGHRS, CDR2 YFSETQ, per germline.

The chain is built from TRBV19 and TRBJ1-5; D unclear. Germline V CDR1 and CDR2: LNHDA, SQIVND (reference sequence). The CDR3 sequence is 14 residues long. V was clipped by 3 bases and J by 2 bases, with 8 bases between them. The DNA for the CDR3 is TGTGCCAGTAGTATGGCAGAGGGCAATCAGCCCCAGCATTTT. This gives the protein CASSMAEGNQPQHF.

This clone was found once. CDR3 sequence: CANSYEQYF. CDR3 coding DNA: TGCGCCAACTCATACGAGCAGTACTTC. The V call is TRBV23-1, the J call TRBJ2-7; D gene unclear. TRBV23-1 is treated as an ORF (open reading frame) with a function not yet certain. The CDR3 has 9 amino acids. The V end was cut by 10 bases, the J end by 4 bases, with 5 bases between.

This clone occurred a few times. Germline is not matched at one junction end, which may reflect a read error. The gene calls are TRBV11-2 and TRBJ1-2; 8 nucleotides agree with TRBD1. The CDR3 consists of 10 residues. Germline V gene sequence: CDR1 SGHAT, CDR2 FQNNGV. DNA for the CDR3: TGCACGACAGGGGACTATGGCTACACCTTC. This encodes CTTGDYGYTF.

The V gene is TRBV6-1, the J gene TRBJ2-3, with 9 bases identical to TRBD2. V shed 10 bases and J 1 base; nucleotides not matched to a gene: 3. Germline-derived CDR1 and CDR2 are MNHNS and SASEGT. This CDR3 is built from 13 residues. The CDR3 protein is CATRLAGTDTQYF. The CDR3 nucleotides are TGTGCCACCCGACTAGCGGGCACAGATACGCAGTATTTT.

V usage is TRBV6-5 and J usage is TRBJ1-2; no reliable D call. CDR3 length equals 12 residues. V dropped 6 bases and J dropped 3 bases, with 8 bases sitting between them. Germline V gene sequence: CDR1 MNHEY, CDR2 SVGAGI. The CDR3 protein is CASSLGDYGYTF. The DNA for the CDR3 is TGTGCCAGCAGCCTAGGCGACTATGGCTACACCTTC.

The chain combines TRBV13 with TRBJ1-1, with 7 bases lining up with TRBD1. The V gene end was trimmed by 4 bases and the J gene end by 1 base; junction bases not matched to a gene: 3. CDR1 and CDR2 from the germline V gene are PRHDT and FYEKMQ (reference sequence). The CDR3 is made up of 14 amino acids. The CDR3 DNA reads TGTGCCAGCAGCTCACAGGGGCAGAACACTGAAGCTTTCTTT. Amino acid sequence: CASSSQGQNTEAFF.

This clone was counted once. The chain links TRBV30 to TRBJ2-5; 7 bases are shared with TRBD1. The tail of the sequence fits TRBJ2-7 better, so the J call may be wrong. Germline V gives CDR1 GTSNPN, CDR2 SVGIG (reference sequence). CDR3 length: 14 residues. For the CDR3, the DNA is TGTGCCTGGAGTGTGAGGGACAGCTCCTACGAGCAGTACTTC. As protein: CAWSVRDSSYEQYF.

This rearrangement joins TRBV5-4 to TRBJ2-1, with D possibly being TRBD1 (5 bases). V shed 1 base and J shed 4 bases, with 15 bases lying between them. The CDR3 is 16 amino acids. Germline V CDR1 and CDR2: SGHNT, YYREEE (reference sequence). CDR3 residues: CASSLWGANLYNEQFF. CDR3 nucleotides: TGTGCCAGCAGCTTGTGGGGCGCGAACCTTTACAATGAGCAGTTCTTC.

J is TRBJ1-1 and V is TRBV4-3; D is perhaps TRBD1 (5 bases). V dropped 0 bases and J dropped 0 bases, with 14 bases sitting between them. The V gene's germline CDR1 is LGHNA and CDR2 YSLEER. This CDR3 comprises 17 residues. CDR3 nucleotides: TGCGCCAGCAGCCAAGATCATCAGGGTTTGGTGAACACTGAAGCTTTCTTT. Translation: CASSQDHQGLVNTEAFF.

In its sample, this clone was seen a few times. The rearrangement joins TRBV6-6 to TRBJ1-2, with D maybe TRBD1 (6 bases). Trimming shortened V by 6 bases and J by 2 bases, and 10 bases separated the two germline ends. Germline CDR1 MNHNY, CDR2 SVGAGI (reference sequence). The CDR3 contains 13 residues. The CDR3 sequence: CASSSGTNYGYTF. The CDR3 region has the DNA TGTGCCAGCAGCTCCGGGACAAACTATGGCTACACCTTC.

CDR3 coding DNA: TGCGCCAGCAGCCAGCACCCTCGCGGACAGGGACAAGAGACCCAGTACTTC. Translating gives CASSQHPRGQGQETQYF. This chain links TRBV4-1 with TRBJ2-5; 8 bases align to TRBD1. Per germline, CDR1 MGHRA and CDR2 YSYEKL. The CDR3 runs to 17 residues. The V segment lost 3 bases and the J segment 2 bases; nucleotides outside the gene matches: 11.

The V call is TRBV27, the J call TRBJ2-7; 7 bases agree with TRBD2. In germline, CDR1 is MNHEY, CDR2 SMNVEV (reference sequence). The CDR3 has 14 amino acids. V shed 6 bases, J shed 0 bases, and the junction held 5 bases outside the gene matches. In DNA, the CDR3 is TGTGCCAGCAGGACACTAGCGAGCTCCTACGAGCAGTACTTC. Protein: CASRTLASSYEQYF.

The V and J genes are TRBV15 and TRBJ1-1; weak D call: TRBD1 (5 bases). The ends were cut back, 5 bases at V and 6 bases at J, with 16 bases in the middle. Germline loops: CDR1 LNHNV, CDR2 YYDKDF (reference sequence). There are 14 residues in the CDR3. CDR3 protein: CATSAGGVVAEAFF. CDR3 in DNA: TGTGCCACCAGCGCCGGAGGGGTGGTGGCTGAAGCTTTCTTT.

In this sample, this clone turned up a few times. The J gene is TRBJ2-7, the V gene TRBV2; D might be TRBD2 (5 bases). Germline V gene lookup returns CDR1 SNHLY and CDR2 FYNNEI. Trimming removed 7 bases from V and 5 bases from J, with 18 bases in between. The CDR3 is 14 residues long. The CDR3: CASTEQPAVNEQYF. The CDR3 DNA reads as TGTGCCAGCACCGAACAGCCAGCGGTTAACGAGCAGTACTTC.